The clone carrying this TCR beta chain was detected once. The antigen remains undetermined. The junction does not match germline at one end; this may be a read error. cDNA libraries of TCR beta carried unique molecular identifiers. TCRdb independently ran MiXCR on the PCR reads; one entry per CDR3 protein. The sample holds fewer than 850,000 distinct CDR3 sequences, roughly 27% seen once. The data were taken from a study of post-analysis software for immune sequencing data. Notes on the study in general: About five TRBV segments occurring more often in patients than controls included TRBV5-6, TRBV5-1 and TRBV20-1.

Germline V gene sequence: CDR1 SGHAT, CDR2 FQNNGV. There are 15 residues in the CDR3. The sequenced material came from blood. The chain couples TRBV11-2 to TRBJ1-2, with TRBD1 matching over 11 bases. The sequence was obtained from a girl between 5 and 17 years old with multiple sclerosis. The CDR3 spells CAGRGQGAVNGGYTF. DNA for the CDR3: TGTGCCGGCAGAGGACAGGGGGCCGTTAACGGTGGCTACACCTTC. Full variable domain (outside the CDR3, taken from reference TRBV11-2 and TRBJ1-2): EAGVAQSPRYKIIEKRQSVAFWCNPISGHATLYWYQQILGQGPKLLIQFQNNGVVDDSQLPKDRFSAERLKGVDSTLKIQPAKLEDSAVYLCAGRGQGAVNGGYTFGSGTRLTVV.